This T cell receptor beta chain was recovered during a study of long-term antiretroviral therapy in people with HIV. The CDR3 is 17 residues long. Germline CDR1 reads SGHNT; CDR2 reads YYREEE (reference sequence). The J segment lost 1 base and the V segment lost 4 bases, leaving 11 bases of the junction unmatched. With survey level as its setting, the immunoSEQ assay was v3.0. The protocol was immunoSEQ multiplex PCR, while the TCRdb copy is restricted to in-frame clones and leaves out a portion. This table holds over 9,000 clones, approximately 82% found once. This TCR was sampled from a man aged 40-50 years with HIV. The sequences come from unsorted PBMCs, collected 1.2 years after starting antiretroviral therapy. The rearrangement uses TRBV5-4 and TRBJ1-1; 9 bases match TRBD1. CDR3: CASSPSPGTGRNTEAFF. The CDR3 DNA sequence: TGTGCCAGCAGCCCAAGTCCCGGGACAGGGCGGAACACTGAAGCTTTCTTT.